The present entry profiles one T cell receptor beta chain with its context. Its antigen is currently unknown. The data originate from a study of siplizumab effects on memory and regulatory T cells. There are 15 residues in the CDR3. Germline values: CDR1 SEHNR, CDR2 FQNEAQ (reference sequence). Germline trimming cut 4 bases from V and 3 bases from J; bases unmatched to any gene: 8. Overall study findings and caveats: The authors could not assign a naive or memory phenotype to roughly 75-95% of proliferating CD4+ or CD8+ clones. The mapping of alloreactive clones to unstimulated subsets covered only a minor fraction of them. Naive T cells appeared more varied than memory cells and looked like key alloresponse contributors.

Each sample yielded roughly 92,000 assayed TCR templates. Only in-frame clones appear in the TCRdb table, and some are missing; sequencing was by immunoSEQ multiplex PCR. The repertoire holds 100,000 or so clones, 94% seen once, with under 0.65% in the top ten. Sequencing was performed on Tregs sorted from blood. The sequence was collected from a human donor in good health. The V call is TRBV7-9, the J call TRBJ2-7, with TRBD1 matching 8 bases. CDR3 nucleotides: TGTGCCAGCAGCTCCCCCGACAGGGGTAGCTACGAGCAGTACTTC. Its translation is CASSSPDRGSYEQYF.